A selection of T cell receptor beta chains follows, all from one sample in a study of blood T cells in healthy people across ages. TCRdb itself ran the 5' RACE reads through MiXCR, one entry per CDR3 protein. The table lists approximately 690,000 distinct CDR3 sequences, roughly 58% of them singletons. Source material: blood. The receptors stem from a man in his sixties in good health. Both conserved end residues are part of each CDR3. Each record gives: CDR3 protein, CDR3 DNA, D gene, V gene, clone size, J gene. D genes are given only for firm matches. Rows give clone size only sometimes, using once, few, many, or a class for an expanded clone.

CDR3: CASSQETRTGANVLTF
DNA: TGCGCCAGCAGCCAAGAGACCCGGACCGGGGCCAACGTCCTGACTTTC
D: .
V: TRBV4-1
size: few
J: TRBJ2-6

CDR3: CASRPGTGANEKLFF
DNA: TGTGCCAGCAGGCCCGGGACAGGGGCGAATGAAAAACTGTTTTTT
D: TRBD1
V: TRBV2
size: once
J: TRBJ1-4

CDR3: CASSQRTSGHTQYF
DNA: TGTGCCAGCAGCCAGCGGACTAGCGGCCATACGCAGTATTTT
D: TRBD2
V: TRBV3-1
size: .
J: TRBJ2-3

CDR3: CASSESGSNQPQHF
DNA: TGCGCCAGCAGTGAGTCGGGGAGCAATCAGCCCCAGCATTTT
D: .
V: TRBV10-2
size: .
J: TRBJ1-5

CDR3: CASSPSSSYNEQYF
DNA: TGTGCCAGCAGTCCATCGAGCTCCTACAATGAGCAGTACTTC
D: .
V: TRBV7-9
size: .
J: TRBJ2-7

CDR3: CASTLTAGQRYGYTF
DNA: TGTGCCAGCACCCTGACGGCGGGACAGAGATATGGCTACACCTTC
D: TRBD1
V: TRBV12-3/TRBV12-4
size: few
J: TRBJ1-2

CDR3: CAIPDTNAGELFF
DNA: TGTGCCATCCCGGACACAAATGCCGGGGAGCTGTTTTTT
D: .
V: TRBV10-3
size: .
J: TRBJ2-2

CDR3: CSAIESPAGDKGGYTF
DNA: TGCAGTGCTATAGAGTCACCGGCAGGGGATAAGGGTGGCTACACCTTC
D: .
V: TRBV20-1
size: once
J: TRBJ1-2

CDR3: CASSSGASGTDTQYF
DNA: TGTGCCAGCAGCTCCGGTGCTAGTGGCACAGATACGCAGTATTTT
D: .
V: TRBV7-9
size: .
J: TRBJ2-3

CDR3: CAITGQGSSYGYTF
DNA: TGTGCCATCACGGGACAGGGGTCCTCCTATGGCTACACCTTC
D: TRBD1
V: TRBV10-3
size: .
J: TRBJ1-2

CDR3: CASSLDGVQTQYF
DNA: TGTGCCAGCAGCTTGGATGGGGTACAGACCCAGTACTTC
D: .
V: TRBV5-5
size: few
J: TRBJ2-5

CDR3: CASSSGGTRETQYF
DNA: TGCGCCAGCAGCTCCGGGGGGACCAGAGAGACCCAGTACTTC
D: TRBD2
V: TRBV5-1
size: .
J: TRBJ2-5

CDR3: CASSFGVTADTQYF
DNA: TGTGCCAGCAGTTTTGGGGTGACCGCAGATACGCAGTATTTT
D: .
V: TRBV12-3/TRBV12-4
size: many
J: TRBJ2-3

CDR3: CASSLTFYNEQFF
DNA: TGTGCCAGCAGCTTAACTTTCTACAATGAGCAGTTCTTC
D: .
V: TRBV11-3
size: .
J: TRBJ2-1

CDR3: CASSATRGLSGANVLTF
DNA: TGTGCCAGCAGCGCAACTAGGGGCCTCTCTGGGGCCAACGTCCTGACTTTC
D: .
V: TRBV9
size: .
J: TRBJ2-6

CDR3: CSATPPGGYSYEQYF
DNA: TGCAGTGCCACCCCCCCAGGGGGGTATTCCTACGAGCAGTACTTC
D: .
V: TRBV20-1
size: .
J: TRBJ2-7

CDR3: CASAPQLGTDTQYF
DNA: TGTGCCAGCGCCCCCCAGCTAGGCACAGATACGCAGTATTTT
D: .
V: TRBV25-1
size: .
J: TRBJ2-3

CDR3: CSAPLLALTDTQYF
DNA: TGCAGTGCTCCACTCCTAGCGCTCACAGATACGCAGTATTTT
D: .
V: TRBV20-1
size: .
J: TRBJ2-3

CDR3: CASSLDSGDNQPQHF
DNA: TGTGCCAGCAGCTTAGATTCGGGGGATAATCAGCCCCAGCATTTT
D: .
V: TRBV7-8
size: once
J: TRBJ1-5

CDR3: CVSSLRKRADVQYF
DNA: TGTGTCAGCAGTTTAAGGAAGAGGGCAGATGTGCAGTATTTT
D: .
V: TRBV12-3/TRBV12-4
size: .
J: TRBJ2-3

CDR3: CASSSLTGGQYF
DNA: TGTGCCAGCAGTTCTCTAACGGGGGGGCAGTATTTT
D: TRBD2
V: TRBV12-3/TRBV12-4
size: .
J: TRBJ2-3

CDR3: CATSWRGDEQFF
DNA: TGCGCCACCTCCTGGCGGGGGGATGAGCAGTTCTTC
D: TRBD2
V: TRBV5-1
size: .
J: TRBJ2-1

CDR3: CSASRLAGNPQYF
DNA: TGCAGTGCTAGCAGGCTAGCGGGGAACCCGCAGTATTTT
D: TRBD2
V: TRBV20-1
size: few
J: TRBJ2-3

CDR3: CAISESRGGQETQYF
DNA: TGTGCCATCAGTGAGTCGCGGGGGGGCCAAGAGACCCAGTACTTC
D: TRBD2
V: TRBV10-3
size: few
J: TRBJ2-5

CDR3: CASSYSGVYQETQYF
DNA: TGTGCCAGCAGCTATAGCGGGGTATACCAAGAGACCCAGTACTTC
D: TRBD2
V: TRBV9
size: .
J: TRBJ2-5

CDR3: CASSPGTSGNNEQFF
DNA: TGTGCCAGCAGCCCGGGGACTAGCGGGAACAATGAGCAGTTCTTC
D: TRBD2
V: TRBV5-1
size: .
J: TRBJ2-1

CDR3: CASSQGGGTNEKLFF
DNA: TGTGCCAGCAGCCAAGGCGGCGGTACTAATGAAAAACTGTTTTTT
D: .
V: TRBV3-1
size: .
J: TRBJ1-4

CDR3: CASSEAGAGEQYF
DNA: TGTGCCAGCAGTGAAGCCGGGGCAGGGGAGCAGTACTTC
D: .
V: TRBV2
size: .
J: TRBJ2-4

CDR3: CSAALAASTDTQYF
DNA: TGCAGTGCTGCACTAGCAGCTAGCACAGATACGCAGTATTTT
D: .
V: TRBV20-1
size: few
J: TRBJ2-3

CDR3: CSARDDSNYGYTF
DNA: TGCAGTGCTAGGGACGACAGTAACTATGGCTACACCTTC
D: .
V: TRBV20-1
size: .
J: TRBJ1-2

CDR3: CASSASSNEKLFF
DNA: TGTGCCAGCTCAGCGTCTTCCAATGAAAAACTGTTTTTT
D: .
V: TRBV18
size: .
J: TRBJ1-4